A selection of T cell receptor beta chains follows, all from one sample in a study of response to subunit inactivated influenza vaccine. TCRdb re-analysed the RT-PCR reads in MiXCR, keeping a single row per CDR3 protein. This sample has some 500,000 distinct CDR3 sequences, with roughly 25% found just once. The input for sequencing was CD4+ T cells sorted from PBMCs, taken roughly 5 days after vaccination. These receptor sequences come from a man between 45 and 60 years old who received an inactivated influenza vaccine. The conserved cysteine and the conserved F or W are not part of the CDR3 here.

CDR3aa,j_gene,v_gene
SATAGAEVAKNIQY,TRBJ2-4,TRBV20-1
SALGATNEKLF,TRBJ1-4,TRBV20-1
SAPIGAANNEQF,TRBJ2-1,TRBV20-1
SVVDHGNYGYT,TRBJ1-2,TRBV29-1
ASRGSGFSYNEQF,TRBJ2-1,TRBV12-3/TRBV12-4
SVATTTANYGYT,TRBJ1-2,TRBV29-1
ASSLARGFTYNEQF,TRBJ2-1,TRBV7-8
ASSASPFRVY,TRBJ2-7,TRBV12-3/TRBV12-4
SVDRFGDTQY,TRBJ2-3,TRBV29-1
ASSSRAREDEQY,TRBJ2-7,TRBV5-1
ASSFQGGQYQETQY,TRBJ2-5,TRBV5-1
ASSPLSSGRSYEQY,TRBJ2-7,TRBV7-9
ASAYMGSAGELF,TRBJ2-2,TRBV12-3/TRBV12-4
ASSFSGAGGDYGYT,TRBJ1-2,TRBV12-3/TRBV12-4
ASSLTVPPASVKNIQY,TRBJ2-4,TRBV11-2
ASSLLQGGGELF,TRBJ2-2,TRBV7-2
ASSVGEVNEQF,TRBJ2-1,TRBV9
ASSWNWMGAYEQY,TRBJ2-7,TRBV5-5
ASNNVLTAGNTIY,TRBJ1-3,TRBV2
ASSWGAQETQY,TRBJ2-5,TRBV12-3/TRBV12-4
ASSFNLLEVGELF,TRBJ2-2,TRBV12-3/TRBV12-4
ASSRGGTSGNTIY,TRBJ1-3,TRBV7-2
SVESRQEEKLF,TRBJ1-4,TRBV29-1
ASSAPLGRGGNYGYT,TRBJ1-2,TRBV7-2
ASSLGRTNTEAF,TRBJ1-1,TRBV5-1
AFSPRSVGRGTDTQY,TRBJ2-3,TRBV3-1
ASSLQGSNTGELF,TRBJ2-2,TRBV5-1
ASSSRRGNTEAF,TRBJ1-1,TRBV6-2/TRBV6-3
ASSYPPQSFGKPEAF,TRBJ1-1,TRBV6-2/TRBV6-3
ASSLGVGPSYELY,TRBJ2-7,TRBV7-8
ASSQGRIRVSKNIQY,TRBJ2-4,TRBV3-1
ASSADRAGGLDTQY,TRBJ2-3,TRBV7-2
ASSQGPQNTIY,TRBJ1-3,TRBV18
ASRVGQGSGNEQY,TRBJ2-7,TRBV5-1
ASSLRGAGTGGARAYEQY,TRBJ2-7,TRBV27
ASGTSGGSSYEQY,TRBJ2-7,TRBV28
AINRGRDTGELF,TRBJ2-2,TRBV10-3
SAEIGNSPLH,TRBJ1-6,TRBV20-1
SARDQDSGPEQY,TRBJ2-7,TRBV20-1
ASSNRDLNTEAF,TRBJ1-1,TRBV5-6
ASSLSSGGGGYT,TRBJ1-2,TRBV7-9
ASSLVWDTGELF,TRBJ2-2,TRBV7-2
ASSPTGGGTYEQY,TRBJ2-7,TRBV18
SVGWGGRGRQETQY,TRBJ2-5,TRBV29-1
SARGGTGTYEQY,TRBJ2-7,TRBV20-1
ASSLSLLAGTTDTQY,TRBJ2-3,TRBV5-6
ASSLPRFGSYEQY,TRBJ2-7,TRBV5-1
ASSPRNRAPDTQY,TRBJ2-3,TRBV6-1
ASSLRRGSYNEQF,TRBJ2-1,TRBV5-1
ASSETGTATAEAF,TRBJ1-1,TRBV12-3/TRBV12-4
SAGSGRDEQY,TRBJ2-7,TRBV20-1
ASSHGQGLYNEQF,TRBJ2-1,TRBV5-1
ASSQRPEAYHEQY,TRBJ2-7,TRBV4-2
ASSDTTDRSYEQY,TRBJ2-7,TRBV10-1
ASSGTSGGLSRTQY,TRBJ2-5,TRBV5-1
AIQKAYGELF,TRBJ2-2,TRBV12-3/TRBV12-4
ASSFAGSTGNTIY,TRBJ1-3,TRBV7-2
ASSPRGEDEQF,TRBJ2-1,TRBV7-9
ASSQNRLSYEQY,TRBJ2-7,TRBV3-1
ASSLASRDDRF,TRBJ2-1,TRBV7-9